This is a list of T cell receptor beta chains from one sample in a study of CD8+ T cells in alopecia areata. Profiled with immunoSEQ multiplex PCR; TCRdb holds only in-frame clones, not every one. The table lists under 40,000 clones, more than 50% of them singletons. The sample consisted of CD4+ Tregs sorted from blood. These receptors originate from a human donor with alopecia areata. Each CDR3 is given with its conserved first and last residue. A D gene is named only where the DNA matches it firmly.

D gene,V gene,CDR3 protein
TRBD1,TRBV2,CASSSQGAPNQPQHF
-,TRBV30,CAWKDGAGGYEQYF
-,TRBV7-9,CASSARAAGRWAGDIQYF
-,TRBV18,CASSSGRQGLLYEQYF
-,TRBV5-1,CASRLNSPGELFF
-,TRBV6-5,CASSYSSTEAFF
-,TRBV4-2,CASSQEVSVGPDTEAFF
-,TRBV14,CASSQAYRGLAKNIQYF
-,TRBV6-1,CASSEYRAAYEQYF
TRBD2,TRBV27,CASSQRSGRPEQYF
-,TRBV15,CATRDTGYVAGELFF
TRBD1,TRBV19,CASRGTGLNNEQFF
TRBD1,TRBV10-3,CAISEGRSGGSDGYTF
TRBD1,TRBV7-2,CASSLAGTGYGYTF
-,TRBV18,CASSPGGEQYF
TRBD2,TRBV29-1,CSPGCGTSIPGKTGELFF
-,TRBV4-3,CASSQVPITDTQYF
-,TRBV28,CASSFEPGASATQYF
-,TRBV5-6,CASSSRPGAYNEQFF
TRBD2,TRBV27,CASSSIRLAARAGELFF
-,TRBV7-2,CASSLIPISSYEQYF
-,TRBV28,CASRVIEGNTIYF
TRBD1,TRBV18,CASSPFPLGGQGDQPQHF
-,TRBV2,CASSMDILGYTF
-,TRBV18,CASSPTLGDAFF
-,TRBV10-3,CAIRAGGATGEKLFF
-,TRBV11-1,CASSLRTSSYNEQFF
-,TRBV18,CASSPPGVEGQYF
TRBD2,TRBV14,CASSRVGTSGSGEQYF
-,TRBV14,CASSRDRAYEQYF
-,TRBV28,CAVGTWDSSGYTF
-,TRBV20-1,CSASWDYEQYF
TRBD2,TRBV30,CAWTRLAGAVNNEQFF
TRBD2,TRBV9,CASSAGLAGGQETQYF
-,TRBV5-1,CASASGRFRAQYF
-,TRBV29-1,CSVDRGGTEQYF
-,TRBV29-1,CSVFPGANTEAFF
-,TRBV4-3,CASSRSWAGADGYTF
-,TRBV28,CASSPHGTSSYEQYF
TRBD2,TRBV7-2,CASSFSGGPNTGELFF
-,TRBV30,CAWSVQGGGKYGYTF
TRBD1,TRBV19,CASHQGGPNYGYTF
-,TRBV14,CASSQGEKQYF
-,TRBV4-2,CASSHLQPSTNEKLFF
TRBD1,TRBV29-1,CSGGTGRTEAFF
-,TRBV27,CASSLSFSTDTQYF
TRBD2,TRBV14,CASSQTSGGTDTQYF
-,TRBV10-2,CASKGNMNTEAFF
-,TRBV7-2,CASSAAAEAFF
-,TRBV13,CASRRKGRNTEAFF
TRBD1,TRBV2,CASTYSPGQGAEQYF
-,TRBV20-1,CSALGEREQFF
-,TRBV7-9,CASSLGNQPQHF
TRBD2,TRBV7-2,CASSPPGLAVSGGTQYF
TRBD1,TRBV7-6,CASSLSGTGASYEQYF